The entry below describes one T cell receptor beta chain. The antigen is undetermined. The data stem from a study of cytomegalovirus exposure and HLA in healthy donors. Background on the study: Early release data held around 82 million unique TCRs from HLA-typed donors.

Healthy bone marrow donors made up the donors. PCR employed 60 Vbeta and 13 Jbeta primers. Profiling relied on immunoSEQ multiplex PCR, and the TCRdb table lists in-frame clones only, not all of them. The table shows about 55,000 clones, with 82% occurring only once. Whole-study findings and limits: Later analysis identified a missense DCLRE1C variant that was linked to TCR beta V- and J-gene trimming. Productive status was seen about 87% or about 30% of the time for most TCR beta V segments in an earlier analysis.

V lost 0 bases to trimming and J lost 3 bases, with 11 bases between them. This CDR3 is built from 15 residues. Germline V CDR1 and CDR2: SGHTA, FQGNSA. The sequence was collected from a young man in good health and CMV-seronegative. What was sequenced was PBMCs. The chain couples TRBV7-2 to TRBJ1-2, with a possible D match to TRBD1 (5 bases). CDR3 nucleotides: TGTGCCAGCAGCTTAGCAGCCAGGGTCGACTATGGCTACACCTTC. Translating gives CASSLAARVDYGYTF. The full variable domain, with the rest looked up from reference TRBV7-2 and TRBJ1-2, is GAGVSQSPSNKVTEKGKDVELRCDPISGHTALYWYRQSLGQGLEFLIYFQGNSAPDKSGLPSDRFSAERTGGSVSTLTIQRTQQEDSAVYLCASSLAARVDYGYTFGSGTRLTVV.